This T cell receptor (beta chain) was captured by sequencing in a study of PD-L1 blockade in urothelial cancer. Overall study context: Per blood sample, T cells had a median of around 140,000.

The time point was: pretreatment peripheral blood. Trimming removed 7 bases from V and 5 bases from J; junction bases left unmatched: 8. The CDR3 is 15 amino acids. Germline CDR1 is ENHRY and CDR2 is SYGVKD. Data came from immunoSEQ multiplex PCR; TCRdb stores just in-frame clones and leaves some out. Of tens of thousands of clones listed, 84% are singletons. Concerning this clone: Its antigen is not known.

Study-level findings and limits: A pretreatment blood TCR clonality that fell below the median predicted better progression-free and overall survival. The study found that durable-benefit patients expanded tumor-associated blood clones more at 3 weeks.

V and J are TRBV10-3 and TRBJ1-6; 7 bases fit TRBD1. The input for sequencing was PBMCs, taken around atezolizumab (anti-PD-L1) treatment. The TCR was taken from a woman aged 70-85 years with urothelial cancer. CDR3 loop: CAIKRTGGNNSPLHF. The CDR3 nucleotides read TGTGCCATCAAACGGACAGGAGGGAATAATTCACCCCTCCACTTT.